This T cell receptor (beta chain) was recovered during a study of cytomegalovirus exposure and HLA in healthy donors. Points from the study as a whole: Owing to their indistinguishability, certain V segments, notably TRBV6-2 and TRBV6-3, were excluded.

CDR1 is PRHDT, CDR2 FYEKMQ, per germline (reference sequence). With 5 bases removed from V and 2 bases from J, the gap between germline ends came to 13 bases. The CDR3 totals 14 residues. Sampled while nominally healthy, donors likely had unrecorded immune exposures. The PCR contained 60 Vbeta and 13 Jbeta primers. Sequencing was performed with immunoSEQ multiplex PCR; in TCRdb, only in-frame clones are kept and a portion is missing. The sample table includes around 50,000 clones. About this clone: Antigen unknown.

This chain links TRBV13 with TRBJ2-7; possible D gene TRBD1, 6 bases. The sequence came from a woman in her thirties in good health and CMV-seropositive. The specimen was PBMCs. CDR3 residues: CASSPQRDTYEQYF. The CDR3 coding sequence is TGTGCCAGCAGCCCACAACGGGACACCTACGAGCAGTACTTC. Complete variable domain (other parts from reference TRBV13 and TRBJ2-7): AAGVIQSPRHLIKEKRETATLKCYPIPRHDTVYWYQQGPGQDPQFLISFYEKMQSDKGSIPDRFSAQQFSDYHSELNMSSLELGDSALYFCASSPQRDTYEQYFGPGTRLTVT.